This T cell receptor (beta chain) came from a study of T cell clusters in autoimmune cytopenias. Study-wide findings and caveats: The cluster-lack signature was not seen for secondary cytopenia versus chronic lymphocytic leukemia.

TRB rearrangements were amplified by touch-down multiplex PCR with mixed TRB-A/B primers. One entry per CDR3 protein, without DNA, is what TCRdb gives after re-calling the multiplex PCR reads. The table for this sample gives 8,800 or so distinct CDR3 sequences. TRB was amplified from roughly 250 ng of peripheral blood genomic DNA per sample. For this clonotype: Its antigen is currently unknown.

The CDR3 consists of 16 residues. Specimen: peripheral blood. The receptor comes from a human donor with an autoimmune cytopenia or autoimmune hepatitis (not recorded which). The chain employs TRBV12-3 or TRBV12-4 and TRBJ1-6; TCRdb designates TRBD1, a call that cannot be tested without DNA. This CDR3 reads CASSLGGGDTGSPLHF.